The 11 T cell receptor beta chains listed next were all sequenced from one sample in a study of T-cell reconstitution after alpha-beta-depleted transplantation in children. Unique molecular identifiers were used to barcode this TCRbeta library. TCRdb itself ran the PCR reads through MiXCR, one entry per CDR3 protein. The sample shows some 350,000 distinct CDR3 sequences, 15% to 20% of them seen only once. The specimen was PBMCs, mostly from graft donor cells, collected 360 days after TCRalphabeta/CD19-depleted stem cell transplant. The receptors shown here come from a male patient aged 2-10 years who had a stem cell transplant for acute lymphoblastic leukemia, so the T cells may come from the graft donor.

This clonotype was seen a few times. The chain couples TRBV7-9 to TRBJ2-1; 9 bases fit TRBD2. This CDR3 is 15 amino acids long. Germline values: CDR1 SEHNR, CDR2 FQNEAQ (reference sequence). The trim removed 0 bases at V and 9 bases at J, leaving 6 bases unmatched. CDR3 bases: TGTGCCAGCAGCTTAGCTGAGCGGGAGGCCAGTGAGCAGTTCTTC. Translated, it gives CASSLAEREASEQFF.

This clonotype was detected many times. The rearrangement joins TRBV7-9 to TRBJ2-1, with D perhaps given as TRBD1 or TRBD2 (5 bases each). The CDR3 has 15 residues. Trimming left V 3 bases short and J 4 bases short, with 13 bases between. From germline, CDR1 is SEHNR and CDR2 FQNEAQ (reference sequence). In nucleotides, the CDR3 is TGTGCCAGCAGCTTCCTGGGGGTAAAGTACAATGAGCAGTTCTTC. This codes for CASSFLGVKYNEQFF. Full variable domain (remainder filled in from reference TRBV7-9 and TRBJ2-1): DTGVSQNPRHKITKRGQNVTFRCDPISEHNRLYWYRQTLGQGPEFLTYFQNEAQLEKSRLLSDRFSAERPKGSFSTLEIQRTEQGDSAMYLCASSFLGVKYNEQFFGPGTRLTVL.

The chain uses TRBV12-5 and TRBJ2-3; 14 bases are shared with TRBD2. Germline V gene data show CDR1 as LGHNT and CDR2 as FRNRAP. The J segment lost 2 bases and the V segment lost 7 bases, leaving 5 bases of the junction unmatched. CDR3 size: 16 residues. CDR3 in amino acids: CASARLAGGFTDTQYF. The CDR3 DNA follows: TGTGCTAGTGCCCGACTAGCGGGAGGGTTCACAGATACGCAGTATTTT.

The CDR3 coding sequence is TGCGCCAGCACCCTGGCGGATTTCAGGGGAAGCTCCTACGAGCAGTACTTC. This codes for CASTLADFRGSSYEQYF. This rearrangement joins TRBV5-1 to TRBJ2-7, with D possibly matching TRBD1 (6 bases). V shed 6 bases and J shed 0 bases, with 22 bases lying between them. Germline V CDR1 and CDR2: SGHRS, YFSETQ. The CDR3 loop spans 17 amino acids.

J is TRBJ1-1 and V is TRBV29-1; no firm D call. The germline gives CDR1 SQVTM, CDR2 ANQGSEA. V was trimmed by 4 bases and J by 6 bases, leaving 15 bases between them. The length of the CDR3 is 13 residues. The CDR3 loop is CSVVKATVSEAFF. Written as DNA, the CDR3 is TGCAGCGTTGTTAAGGCCACGGTCTCTGAAGCTTTCTTT.

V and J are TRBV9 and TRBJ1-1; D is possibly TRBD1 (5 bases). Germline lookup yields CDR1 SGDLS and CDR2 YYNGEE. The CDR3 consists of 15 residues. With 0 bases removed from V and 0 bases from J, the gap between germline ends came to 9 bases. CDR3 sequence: CASSVVGTVNTEAFF. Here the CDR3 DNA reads TGTGCCAGCAGCGTAGTAGGGACGGTGAACACTGAAGCTTTCTTT.

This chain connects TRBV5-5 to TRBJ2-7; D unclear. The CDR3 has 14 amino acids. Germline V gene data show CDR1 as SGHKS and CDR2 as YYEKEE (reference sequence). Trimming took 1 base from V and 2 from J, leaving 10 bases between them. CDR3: CASSLPQRPYEQYF. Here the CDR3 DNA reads TGTGCCAGCAGCTTGCCACAAAGACCCTACGAGCAGTACTTC.

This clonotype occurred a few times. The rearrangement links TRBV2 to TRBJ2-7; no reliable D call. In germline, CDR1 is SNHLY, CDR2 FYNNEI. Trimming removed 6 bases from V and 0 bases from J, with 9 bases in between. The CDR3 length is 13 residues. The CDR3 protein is CASRPQSSYEQYF. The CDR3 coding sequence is TGTGCCAGCAGGCCACAGAGCTCCTACGAGCAGTACTTC.

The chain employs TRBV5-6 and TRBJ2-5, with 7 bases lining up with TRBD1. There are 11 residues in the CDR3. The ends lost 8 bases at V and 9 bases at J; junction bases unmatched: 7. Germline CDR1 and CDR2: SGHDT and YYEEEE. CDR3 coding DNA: TGTGCCAGTGGCTCAGGGGGACCCCAGTACTTC. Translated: CASGSGGPQYF. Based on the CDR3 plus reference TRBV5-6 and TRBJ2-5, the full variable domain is DAGVTQSPTHLIKTRGQQVTLRCSPKSGHDTVSWYQQALGQGPQFIFQYYEEEERQRGNFPDRFSGHQFPNYSSELNVNALLLGDSALYLCASGSGGPQYFGPGTRLLVL.

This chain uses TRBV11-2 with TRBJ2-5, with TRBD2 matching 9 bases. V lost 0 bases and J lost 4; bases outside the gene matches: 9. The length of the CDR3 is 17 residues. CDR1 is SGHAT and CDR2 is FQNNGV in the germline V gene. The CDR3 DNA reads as TGTGCCAGCAGCTTAGAACCCGTACGAGCGGGAGGAGAGACCCAGTACTTC. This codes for CASSLEPVRAGGETQYF.

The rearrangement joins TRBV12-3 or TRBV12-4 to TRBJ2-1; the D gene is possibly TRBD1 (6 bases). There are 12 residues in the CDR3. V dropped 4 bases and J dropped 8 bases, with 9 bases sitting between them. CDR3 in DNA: TGTGCCAGCAGTTCTACAGGGCATGAGCAGTTCTTC. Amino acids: CASSSTGHEQFF.